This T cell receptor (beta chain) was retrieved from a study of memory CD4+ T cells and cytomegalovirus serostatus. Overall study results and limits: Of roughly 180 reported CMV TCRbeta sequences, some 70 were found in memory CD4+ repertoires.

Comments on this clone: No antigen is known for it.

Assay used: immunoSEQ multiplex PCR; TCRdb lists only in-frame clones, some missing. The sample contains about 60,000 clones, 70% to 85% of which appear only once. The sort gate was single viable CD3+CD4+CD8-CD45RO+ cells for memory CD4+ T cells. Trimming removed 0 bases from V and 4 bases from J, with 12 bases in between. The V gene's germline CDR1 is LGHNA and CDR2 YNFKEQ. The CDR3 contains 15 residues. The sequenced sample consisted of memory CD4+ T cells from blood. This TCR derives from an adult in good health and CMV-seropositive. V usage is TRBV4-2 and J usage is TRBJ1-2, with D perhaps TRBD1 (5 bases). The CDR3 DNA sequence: TGTGCCAGCAGCCAAGAAGAAGCGGGACTCTATGGCTACACCTTC. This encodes CASSQEEAGLYGYTF.